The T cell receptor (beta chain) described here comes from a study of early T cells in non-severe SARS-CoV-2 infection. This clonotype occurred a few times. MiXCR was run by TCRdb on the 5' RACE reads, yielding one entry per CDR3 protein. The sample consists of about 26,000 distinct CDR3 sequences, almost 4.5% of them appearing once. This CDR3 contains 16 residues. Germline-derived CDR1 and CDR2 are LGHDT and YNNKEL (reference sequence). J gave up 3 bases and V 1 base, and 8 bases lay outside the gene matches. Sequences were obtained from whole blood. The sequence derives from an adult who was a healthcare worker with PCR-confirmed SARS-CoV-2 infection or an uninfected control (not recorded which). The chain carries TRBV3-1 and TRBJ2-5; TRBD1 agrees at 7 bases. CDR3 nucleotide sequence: TGTGCCAGCAGCCAAGTCGTCGGAACAGGGGAAGAGACCCAGTACTTC. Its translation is CASSQVVGTGEETQYF.